The clone carrying this T cell receptor (beta chain) showed up just a few times. Sequencing used immunoSEQ multiplex PCR; TCRdb keeps in-frame clones, though not all of them. The data contain 230,000 or so clones, 85% of them seen just once; the ten biggest clones take up more than 6.5%. Ages ranged from about 18 to 89 years, with residence in some 25 US areas. Donors were grouped by their self-reported clinical history. During the 2 weeks before they entered the study, exposed participants had met someone with a PCR-confirmed or clinician-diagnosed COVID-19 case. From germline, CDR1 is SGHRS and CDR2 YFSETQ. CDR3 length: 12 amino acids. V dropped 0 bases and J dropped 5 bases, with 5 bases sitting between them. This specimen comes from a study of blood T cell repertoires in COVID-19. Background on the study: Spain, Italy and the United States supplied samples that represented acute and convalescent COVID-19.

This receptor was identified in a woman aged 50 to 60 who had been exposed to COVID-19. The V and J genes are TRBV5-1 and TRBJ2-5; D not certain. What was sequenced was PBMCs or T cells enriched from blood (not recorded which). As DNA, the CDR3 is TGCGCCAGCAGCTTGGCCGGGGAGACCCAGTACTTC. Its translation is CASSLAGETQYF. The full variable domain, in which reference TRBV5-1 and TRBJ2-5 provide the parts outside the CDR3, is KAGVTQTPRYLIKTRGQQVTLSCSPISGHRSVSWYQQTPGQGLQFLFEYFSETQRNKGNFPGRFSGRQFSNSRSEMNVSTLELGDSALYLCASSLAGETQYFGPGTRLLVL.